This T cell receptor beta chain was recovered during a study of blood T cells in healthy people across ages. Study context: About one barcoded beta molecule per two T cells was the capture yield of template switching. The study's findings and limits: In the absence of known donor CMV status, changes in expanded clonotypes were possibly confounded.

Using a J-beta primer mix together with a sample-barcoded 5' primer, a second PCR was run for roughly 6 to 11 cycles. The study obtained at least 2.5 million CDR3-containing paired-end reads from every sample. TCRdb re-called the 5' RACE reads with MiXCR, one entry per CDR3 protein. The sample lists just under 750,000 distinct CDR3 sequences; around a fifth were seen once. Concerning this clonotype: Antigen specificity is unknown.

The authors isolated at least 6.5 million PBMCs per sample. The CDR3 covers 11 residues. Trimming took off 6 bases at V and 5 bases at J, with 10 bases between the two ends. The germline CDR1 and CDR2 sequences are DFQATT and SNEGSKA (reference sequence). The TCR sequence derives from an older man in good health. The chain links TRBV20-1 to TRBJ1-2; unclear D gene. Sequencing input: blood. The CDR3 loop reads CSASDVYGYTF. CDR3 DNA: TGCAGTGCATCCGACGTGTATGGCTACACCTTC.